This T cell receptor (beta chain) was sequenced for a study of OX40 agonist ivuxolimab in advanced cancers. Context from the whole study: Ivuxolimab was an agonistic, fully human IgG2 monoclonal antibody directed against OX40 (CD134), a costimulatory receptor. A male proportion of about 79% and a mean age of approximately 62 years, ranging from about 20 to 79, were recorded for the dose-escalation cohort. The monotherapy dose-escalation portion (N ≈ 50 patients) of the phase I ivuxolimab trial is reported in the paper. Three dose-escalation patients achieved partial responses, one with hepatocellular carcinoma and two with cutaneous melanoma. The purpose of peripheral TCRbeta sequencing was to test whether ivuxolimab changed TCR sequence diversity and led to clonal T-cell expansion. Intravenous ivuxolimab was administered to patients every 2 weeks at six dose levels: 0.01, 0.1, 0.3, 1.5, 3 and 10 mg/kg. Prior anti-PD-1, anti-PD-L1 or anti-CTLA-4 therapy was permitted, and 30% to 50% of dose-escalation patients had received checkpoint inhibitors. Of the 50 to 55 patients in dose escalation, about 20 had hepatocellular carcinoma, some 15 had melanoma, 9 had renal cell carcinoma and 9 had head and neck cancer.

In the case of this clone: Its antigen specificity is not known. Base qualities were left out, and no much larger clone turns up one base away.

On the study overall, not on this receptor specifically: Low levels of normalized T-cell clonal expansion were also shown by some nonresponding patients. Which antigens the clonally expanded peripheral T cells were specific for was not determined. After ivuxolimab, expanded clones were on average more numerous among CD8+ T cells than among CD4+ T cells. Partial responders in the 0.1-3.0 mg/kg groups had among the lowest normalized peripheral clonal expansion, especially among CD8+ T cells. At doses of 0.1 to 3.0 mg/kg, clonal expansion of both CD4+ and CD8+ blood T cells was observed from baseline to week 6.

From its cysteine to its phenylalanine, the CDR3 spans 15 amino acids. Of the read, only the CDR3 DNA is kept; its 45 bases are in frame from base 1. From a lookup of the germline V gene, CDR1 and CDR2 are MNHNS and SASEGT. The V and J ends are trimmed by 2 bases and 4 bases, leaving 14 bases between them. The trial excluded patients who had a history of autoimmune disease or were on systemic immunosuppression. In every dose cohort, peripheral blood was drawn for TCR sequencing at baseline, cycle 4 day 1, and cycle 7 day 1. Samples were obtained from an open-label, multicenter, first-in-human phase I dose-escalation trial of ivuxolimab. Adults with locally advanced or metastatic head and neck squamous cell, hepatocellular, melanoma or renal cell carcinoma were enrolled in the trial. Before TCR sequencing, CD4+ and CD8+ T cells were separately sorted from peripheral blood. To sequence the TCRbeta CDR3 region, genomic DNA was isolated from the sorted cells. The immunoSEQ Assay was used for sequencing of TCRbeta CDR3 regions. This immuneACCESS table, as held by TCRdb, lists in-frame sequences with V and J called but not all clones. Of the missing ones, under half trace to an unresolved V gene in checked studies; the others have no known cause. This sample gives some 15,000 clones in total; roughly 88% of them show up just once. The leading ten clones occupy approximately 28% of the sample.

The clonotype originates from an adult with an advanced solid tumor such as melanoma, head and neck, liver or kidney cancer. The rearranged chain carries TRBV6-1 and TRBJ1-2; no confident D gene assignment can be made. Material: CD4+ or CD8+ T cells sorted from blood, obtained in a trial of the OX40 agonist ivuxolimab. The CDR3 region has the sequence CASSEYHTGLYGYTF. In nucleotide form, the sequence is TGTGCCAGCAGTGAATATCACACGGGCCTCTATGGCTACACCTTC.